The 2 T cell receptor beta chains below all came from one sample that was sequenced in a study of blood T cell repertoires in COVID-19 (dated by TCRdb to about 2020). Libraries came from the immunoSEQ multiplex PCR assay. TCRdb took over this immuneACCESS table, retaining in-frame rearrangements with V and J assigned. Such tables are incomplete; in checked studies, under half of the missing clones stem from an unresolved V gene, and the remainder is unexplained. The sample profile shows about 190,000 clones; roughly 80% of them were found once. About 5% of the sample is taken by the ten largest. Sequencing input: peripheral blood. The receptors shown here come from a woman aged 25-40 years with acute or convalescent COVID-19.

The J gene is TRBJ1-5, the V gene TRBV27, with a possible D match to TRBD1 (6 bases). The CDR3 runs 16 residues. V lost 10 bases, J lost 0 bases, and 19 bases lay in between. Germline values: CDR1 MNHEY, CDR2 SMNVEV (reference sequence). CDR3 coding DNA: TGTGCCACGAAACAGGGAGGGGGGGTTAGCAATCAGCCCCAGCATTTT. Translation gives CATKQGGGVSNQPQHF.

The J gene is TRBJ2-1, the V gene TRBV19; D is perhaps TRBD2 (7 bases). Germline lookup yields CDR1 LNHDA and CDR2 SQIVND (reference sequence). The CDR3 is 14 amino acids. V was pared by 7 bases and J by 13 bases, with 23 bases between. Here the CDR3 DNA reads TGTGCCAGTAAGACGGGGGGCAGCGCCTTCTCACAGTTCTTC. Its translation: CASKTGGSAFSQFF.